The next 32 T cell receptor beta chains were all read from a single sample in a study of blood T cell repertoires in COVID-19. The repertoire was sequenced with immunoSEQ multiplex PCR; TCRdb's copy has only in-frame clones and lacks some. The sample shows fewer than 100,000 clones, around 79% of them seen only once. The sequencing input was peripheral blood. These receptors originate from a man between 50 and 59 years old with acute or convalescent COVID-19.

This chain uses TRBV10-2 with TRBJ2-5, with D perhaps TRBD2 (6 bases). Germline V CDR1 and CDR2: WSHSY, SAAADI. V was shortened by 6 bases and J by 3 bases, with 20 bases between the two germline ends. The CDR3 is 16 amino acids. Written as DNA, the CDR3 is TGCGCCAGCAGAGAGCCGGGGGAGGACGGCAAAGAGACCCAGTACTTC. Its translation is CASREPGEDGKETQYF.

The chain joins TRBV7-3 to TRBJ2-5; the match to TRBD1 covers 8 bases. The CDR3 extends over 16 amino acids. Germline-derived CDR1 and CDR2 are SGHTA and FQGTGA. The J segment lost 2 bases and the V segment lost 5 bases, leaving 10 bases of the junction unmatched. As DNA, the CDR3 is TGTGCCAGCAGCGCCGGGACAGGAGCTAATCAAGAGACCCAGTACTTC. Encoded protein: CASSAGTGANQETQYF.

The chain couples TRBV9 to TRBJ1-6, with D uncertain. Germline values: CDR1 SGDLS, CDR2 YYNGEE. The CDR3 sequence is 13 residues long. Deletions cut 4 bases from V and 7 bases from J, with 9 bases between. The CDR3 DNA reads TGTGCCAGCAGCATCGGGGAGAATTCACCCCTCCACTTT. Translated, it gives CASSIGENSPLHF.

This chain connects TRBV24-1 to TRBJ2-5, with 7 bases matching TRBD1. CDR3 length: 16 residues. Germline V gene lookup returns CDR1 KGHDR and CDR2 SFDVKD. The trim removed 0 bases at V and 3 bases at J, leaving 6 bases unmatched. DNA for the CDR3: TGTGCCACCAGTGATTTGCAGGGGACAGATGAAGAGACCCAGTACTTC. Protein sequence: CATSDLQGTDEETQYF.

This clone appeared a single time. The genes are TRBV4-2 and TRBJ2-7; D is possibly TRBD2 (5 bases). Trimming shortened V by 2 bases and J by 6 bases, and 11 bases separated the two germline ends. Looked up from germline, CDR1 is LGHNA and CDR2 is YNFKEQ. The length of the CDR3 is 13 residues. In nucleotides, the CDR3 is TGTGCCAGCAGCCAACCCCTAGCTTCCGAGCAGTACTTC. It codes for CASSQPLASEQYF.

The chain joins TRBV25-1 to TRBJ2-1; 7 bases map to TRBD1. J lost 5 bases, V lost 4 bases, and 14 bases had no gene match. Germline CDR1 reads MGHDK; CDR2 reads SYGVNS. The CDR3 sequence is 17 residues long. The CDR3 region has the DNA TGTGCCAGCAGTGGGGGATGGGAAGGGGGCCTTAACAATGAGCAGTTCTTC. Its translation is CASSGGWEGGLNNEQFF. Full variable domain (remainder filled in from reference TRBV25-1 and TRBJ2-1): EADIYQTPRYLVIGTGKKITLECSQTMGHDKMYWYQQDPGMELHLIHYSYGVNSTEKGDLSSESTVSRIRTEHFPLTLESARPSHTSQYLCASSGGWEGGLNNEQFFGPGTRLTVL.

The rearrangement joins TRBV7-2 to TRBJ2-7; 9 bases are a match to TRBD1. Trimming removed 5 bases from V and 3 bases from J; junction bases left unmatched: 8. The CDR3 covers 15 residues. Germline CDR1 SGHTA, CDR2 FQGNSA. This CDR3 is CASSRARDRVYEQYF. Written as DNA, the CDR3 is TGTGCCAGCAGCCGGGCTCGGGACAGGGTCTACGAGCAGTACTTC. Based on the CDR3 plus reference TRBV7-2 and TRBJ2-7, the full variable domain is GAGVSQSPSNKVTEKGKDVELRCDPISGHTALYWYRQSLGQGLEFLIYFQGNSAPDKSGLPSDRFSAERTGGSVSTLTIQRTQQEDSAVYLCASSRARDRVYEQYFGPGTRLTVT.

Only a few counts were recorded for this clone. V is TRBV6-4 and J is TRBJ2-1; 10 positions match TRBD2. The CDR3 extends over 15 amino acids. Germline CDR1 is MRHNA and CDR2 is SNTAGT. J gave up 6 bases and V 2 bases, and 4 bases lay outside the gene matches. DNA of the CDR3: TGTGCCAGCAGTGACGGAGCGGGGGGGCCCAATGAGCAGTTCTTC. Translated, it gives CASSDGAGGPNEQFF.

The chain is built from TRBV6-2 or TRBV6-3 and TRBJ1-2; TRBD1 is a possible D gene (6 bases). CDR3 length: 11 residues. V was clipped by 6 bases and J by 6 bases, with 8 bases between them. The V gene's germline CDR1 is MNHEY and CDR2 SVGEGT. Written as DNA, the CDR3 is TGTGCCAGCAGCTGGACAGATGGCTACACCTTC. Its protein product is CASSWTDGYTF.

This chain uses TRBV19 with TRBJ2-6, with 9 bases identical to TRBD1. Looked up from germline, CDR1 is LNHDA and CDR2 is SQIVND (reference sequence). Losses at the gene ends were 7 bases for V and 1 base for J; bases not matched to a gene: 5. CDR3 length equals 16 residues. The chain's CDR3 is CASTGQGLSGANVLTF. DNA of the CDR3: TGTGCCAGTACGGGACAGGGACTTTCTGGGGCCAACGTCCTGACTTTC.

CDR3 protein: CASSGAVLADTQYF. As DNA, the CDR3 is TGTGCCAGCAGCGGCGCGGTACTGGCAGATACGCAGTATTTT. The V gene is TRBV9, the J gene TRBJ2-3, with D uncertain. The V gene lost 3 bases and the J gene lost 4 bases, with 12 bases spanning the gap. The CDR3 has 14 residues. CDR1 and CDR2 (germline): SGDLS, YYNGEE.

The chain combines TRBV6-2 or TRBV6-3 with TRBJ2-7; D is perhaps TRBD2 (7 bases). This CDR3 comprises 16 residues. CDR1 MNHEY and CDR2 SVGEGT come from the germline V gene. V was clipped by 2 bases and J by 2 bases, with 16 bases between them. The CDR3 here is CASSYKRGGPPYEQYF. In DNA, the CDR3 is TGTGCCAGCAGTTACAAAAGGGGGGGCCCACCCTACGAGCAGTACTTC.

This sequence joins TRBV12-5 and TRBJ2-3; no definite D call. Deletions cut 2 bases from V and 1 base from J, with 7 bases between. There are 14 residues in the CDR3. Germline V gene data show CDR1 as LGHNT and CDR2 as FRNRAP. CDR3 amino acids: CASGLFSGTDTQYF. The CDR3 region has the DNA TGTGCTAGTGGTTTGTTTAGTGGCACAGATACGCAGTATTTT.

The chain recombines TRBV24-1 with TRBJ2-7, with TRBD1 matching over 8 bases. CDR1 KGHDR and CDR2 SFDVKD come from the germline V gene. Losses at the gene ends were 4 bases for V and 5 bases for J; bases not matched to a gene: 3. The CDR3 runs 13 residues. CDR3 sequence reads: CATSDDRGHEQYF. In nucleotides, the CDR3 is TGTGCCACCAGTGACGACAGGGGCCACGAGCAGTACTTC.

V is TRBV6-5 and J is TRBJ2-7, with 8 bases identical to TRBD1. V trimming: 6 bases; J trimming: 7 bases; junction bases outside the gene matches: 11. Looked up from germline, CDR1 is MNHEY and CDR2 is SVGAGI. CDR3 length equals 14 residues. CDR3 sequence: CASRAPQGAWEQYF. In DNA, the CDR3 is TGTGCCAGCAGAGCACCCCAGGGGGCCTGGGAGCAGTACTTC.

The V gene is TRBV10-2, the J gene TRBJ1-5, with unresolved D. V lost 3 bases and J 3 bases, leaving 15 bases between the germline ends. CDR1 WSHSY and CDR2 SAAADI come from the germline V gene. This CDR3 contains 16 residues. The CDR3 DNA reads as TGCGCCAGCAGTGAATGGGTCCGAGCGGACAATCAGCCCCAGCATTTT. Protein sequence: CASSEWVRADNQPQHF.

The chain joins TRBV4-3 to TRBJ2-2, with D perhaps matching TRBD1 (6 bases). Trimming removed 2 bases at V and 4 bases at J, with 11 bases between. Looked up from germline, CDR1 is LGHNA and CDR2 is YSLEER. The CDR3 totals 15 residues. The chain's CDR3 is CASSQRTETTGELFF. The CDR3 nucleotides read TGCGCCAGCAGCCAACGGACAGAAACCACCGGGGAGCTGTTTTTT.

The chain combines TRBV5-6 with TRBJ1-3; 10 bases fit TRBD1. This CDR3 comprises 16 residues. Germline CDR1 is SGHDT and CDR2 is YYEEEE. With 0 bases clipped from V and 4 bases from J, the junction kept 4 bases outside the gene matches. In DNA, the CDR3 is TGTGCCAGCAGCTTGGTGGGACAGGGGTTCGGAAACACCATATATTTT. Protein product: CASSLVGQGFGNTIYF.

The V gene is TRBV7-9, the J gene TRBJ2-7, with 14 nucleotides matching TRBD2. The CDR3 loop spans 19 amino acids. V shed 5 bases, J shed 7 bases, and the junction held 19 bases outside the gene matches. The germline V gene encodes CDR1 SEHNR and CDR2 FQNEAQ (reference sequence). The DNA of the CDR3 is TGTGCCAGCAGCCACACCGGACTAGCGGGAGGCCGGGGGGTAGGTGAGCAGTACTTC. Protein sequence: CASSHTGLAGGRGVGEQYF.

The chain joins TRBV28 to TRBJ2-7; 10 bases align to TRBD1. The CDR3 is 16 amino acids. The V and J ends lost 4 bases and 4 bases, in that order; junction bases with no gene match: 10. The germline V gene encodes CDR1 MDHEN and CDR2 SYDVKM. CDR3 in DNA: TGTGCCAGCAGTTCCTTTCGGACAGGGGGTAGATACGAGCAGTACTTC. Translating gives CASSSFRTGGRYEQYF.

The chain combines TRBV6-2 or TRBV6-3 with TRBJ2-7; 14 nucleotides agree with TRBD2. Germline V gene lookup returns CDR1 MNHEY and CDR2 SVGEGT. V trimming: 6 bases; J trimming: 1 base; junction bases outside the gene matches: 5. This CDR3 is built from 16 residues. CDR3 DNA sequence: TGTGCCAGCAGCCCAGGACTAGCGGGAGGATCCTACGAGCAGTACTTC. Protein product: CASSPGLAGGSYEQYF.

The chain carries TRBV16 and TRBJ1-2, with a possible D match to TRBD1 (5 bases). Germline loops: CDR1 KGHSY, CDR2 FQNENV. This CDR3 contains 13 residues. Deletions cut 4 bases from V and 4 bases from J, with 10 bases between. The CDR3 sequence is CASSRGVGYGYTF. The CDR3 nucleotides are TGTGCCAGCAGCCGGGGCGTCGGCTATGGCTACACCTTC.

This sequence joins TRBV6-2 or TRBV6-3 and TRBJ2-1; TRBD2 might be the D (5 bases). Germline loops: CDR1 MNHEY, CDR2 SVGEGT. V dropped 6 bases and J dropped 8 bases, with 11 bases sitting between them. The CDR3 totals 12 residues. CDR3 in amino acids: CASSPGGYEQFF. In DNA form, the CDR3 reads TGTGCCAGCAGCCCCGGAGGCTATGAGCAGTTCTTC.

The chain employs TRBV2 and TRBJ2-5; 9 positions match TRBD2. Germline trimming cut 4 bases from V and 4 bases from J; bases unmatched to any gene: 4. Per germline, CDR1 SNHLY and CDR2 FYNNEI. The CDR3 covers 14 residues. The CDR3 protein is CASSAGTSLETQYF. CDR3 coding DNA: TGTGCCAGCAGTGCAGGGACTAGCCTAGAGACCCAGTACTTC.

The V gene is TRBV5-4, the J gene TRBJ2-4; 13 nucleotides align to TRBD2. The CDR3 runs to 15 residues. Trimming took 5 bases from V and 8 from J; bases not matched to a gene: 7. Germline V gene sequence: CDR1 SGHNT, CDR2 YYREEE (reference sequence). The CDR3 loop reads CASRLAGGPVDIQYF. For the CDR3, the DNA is TGTGCCAGCAGACTAGCGGGGGGGCCCGTTGACATTCAGTACTTC.

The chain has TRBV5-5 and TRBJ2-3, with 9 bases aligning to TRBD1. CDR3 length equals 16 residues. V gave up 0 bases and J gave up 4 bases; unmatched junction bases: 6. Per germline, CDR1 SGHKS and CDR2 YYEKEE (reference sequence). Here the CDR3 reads CASSLGGTGKSDTQYF. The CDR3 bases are TGTGCCAGCAGCTTGGGGGGGACAGGGAAGTCAGATACGCAGTATTTT.

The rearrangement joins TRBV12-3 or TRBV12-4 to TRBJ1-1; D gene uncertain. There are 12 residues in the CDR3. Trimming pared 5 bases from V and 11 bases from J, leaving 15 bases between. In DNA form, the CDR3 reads TGTGCCAGCAGTGAGTTCGGGAACATCGCTTTCTTT. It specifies CASSEFGNIAFF.

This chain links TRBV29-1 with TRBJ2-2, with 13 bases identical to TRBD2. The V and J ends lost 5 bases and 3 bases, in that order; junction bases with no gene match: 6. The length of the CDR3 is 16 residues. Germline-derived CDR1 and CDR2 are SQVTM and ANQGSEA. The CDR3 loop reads CSVSGLAGDHTGELFF. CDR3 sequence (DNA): TGCAGCGTTTCCGGACTAGCGGGGGACCACACCGGGGAGCTGTTTTTT.

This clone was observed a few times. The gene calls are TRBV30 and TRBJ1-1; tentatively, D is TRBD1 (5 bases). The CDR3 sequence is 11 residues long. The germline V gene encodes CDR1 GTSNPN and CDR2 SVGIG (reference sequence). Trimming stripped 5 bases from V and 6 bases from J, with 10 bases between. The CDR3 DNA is TGTGCCTGGCTGTGGGGGGCTGAAGCTTTCTTT. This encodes CAWLWGAEAFF.

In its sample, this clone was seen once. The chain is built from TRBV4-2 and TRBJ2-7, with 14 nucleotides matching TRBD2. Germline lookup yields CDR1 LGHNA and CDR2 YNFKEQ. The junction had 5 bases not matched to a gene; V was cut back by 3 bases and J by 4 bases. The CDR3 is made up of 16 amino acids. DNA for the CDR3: TGTGCCAGCAGCCAGGAGACTAGCGGGGGGGAATACGAGCAGTACTTC. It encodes CASSQETSGGEYEQYF.

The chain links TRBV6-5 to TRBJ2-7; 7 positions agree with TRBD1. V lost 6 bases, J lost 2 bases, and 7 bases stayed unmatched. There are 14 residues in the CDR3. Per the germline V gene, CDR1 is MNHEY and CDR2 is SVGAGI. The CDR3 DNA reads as TGTGCCAGCAGAACAGGGGTCACAACCTACGAGCAGTACTTC. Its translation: CASRTGVTTYEQYF.

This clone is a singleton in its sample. The CDR3 coding sequence is TGTGCCAGCTTAGGACAAAACACCGGGGAGCTGTTTTTT. It translates to CASLGQNTGELFF. This chain uses TRBV28 with TRBJ2-2, with D maybe TRBD1 (5 bases). Trimming pared 8 bases from V and 2 bases from J, leaving 9 bases between. The CDR3 has 13 residues. Germline V gene lookup returns CDR1 MDHEN and CDR2 SYDVKM.